This T cell receptor (beta chain) comes out of a study of radiation and T cells in renal cell carcinoma. Study results and limitations: Tumor samples were small regions of 0.9 to 1 g. Top 100 clonotypes averaged approximately 50% in irradiated versus about 43% in nephrectomy-only tumors. Irradiated tumors held more dominant CDR3 motifs than control tumors.

On this clone: Its antigen is unknown.

Described treatment: treatment-naive control, cytoreductive nephrectomy. Control tumors came from 4 females and some twelve males, aged 40 to 82. Germline CDR1 LNHDA, CDR2 SQIVND (reference sequence). Germline trimming cut 1 base from V and 7 bases from J; bases unmatched to any gene: 5. The length of the CDR3 is 15 residues. Profiling relied on immunoSEQ multiplex PCR, and the TCRdb table lists in-frame clones only, not all of them. The sample carries about 6,000 clones, about 63% recorded once. J is TRBJ1-5 and V is TRBV19; 9 bases match TRBD1. The source was tumor tissue, collected from a patient whose treatment was nephrectomy without radiotherapy. The source of this sequence is a human donor with renal cell carcinoma. For the CDR3, the DNA is TGTGCCAGTAGTATAGGCGGGACAGGGAGCCAGCCCCAGCATTTT. Translating it yields CASSIGGTGSQPQHF.